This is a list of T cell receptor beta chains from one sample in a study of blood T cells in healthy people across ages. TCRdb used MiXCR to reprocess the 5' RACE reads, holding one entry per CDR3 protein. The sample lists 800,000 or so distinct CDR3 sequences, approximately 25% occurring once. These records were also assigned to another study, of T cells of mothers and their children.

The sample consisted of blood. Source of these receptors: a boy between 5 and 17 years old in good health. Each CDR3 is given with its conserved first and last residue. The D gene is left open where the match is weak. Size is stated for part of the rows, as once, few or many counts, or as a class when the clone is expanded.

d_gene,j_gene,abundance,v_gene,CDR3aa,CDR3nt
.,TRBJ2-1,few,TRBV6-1,CASSPIPQSVGVGNEQFF,TGTGCCAGCAGTCCGATCCCCCAAAGTGTCGGCGTTGGCAATGAGCAGTTCTTC
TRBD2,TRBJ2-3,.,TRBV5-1,CASSLASGSPDTQYF,TGCGCCAGCAGCTTGGCTAGCGGGAGCCCCGATACGCAGTATTTT
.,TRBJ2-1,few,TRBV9,CASSDQDTLSYNEQFF,TGTGCCAGCAGCGATCAGGATACCCTATCCTACAATGAGCAGTTCTTC
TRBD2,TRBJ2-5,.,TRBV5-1,CASSVSSGGIQETQYF,TGCGCCAGCAGCGTCTCTAGCGGGGGCATCCAAGAGACCCAGTACTTC
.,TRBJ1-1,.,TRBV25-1,CASSEYGKNTEAFF,TGTGCCAGCAGTGAATACGGGAAGAACACTGAAGCTTTCTTT
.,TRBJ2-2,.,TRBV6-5,CASSLYSTGELFF,TGTGCCAGCAGCCTCTACAGTACCGGGGAGCTGTTTTTT
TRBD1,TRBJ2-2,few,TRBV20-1,CSARDVRGPNTGELFF,TGCAGTGCTAGAGATGTAAGGGGGCCGAACACCGGGGAGCTGTTTTTT
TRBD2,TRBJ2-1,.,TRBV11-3,CASSPKASGSFNEQFF,TGTGCCAGCAGCCCGAAAGCCAGCGGGAGCTTTAATGAGCAGTTCTTC
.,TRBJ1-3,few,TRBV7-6,CASSSMTDVGSTIYF,TGTGCCAGCAGCTCGATGACAGATGTAGGAAGCACCATATATTTT
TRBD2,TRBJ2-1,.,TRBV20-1,CSAPTGTKKFF,TGCAGTGCCCCCACCGGGACTAAGAAGTTCTTC
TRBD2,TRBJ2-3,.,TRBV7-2,CASRAGTSSDTRYF,TGTGCCAGCAGGGCCGGGACTAGTTCAGATACGCGGTATTTT
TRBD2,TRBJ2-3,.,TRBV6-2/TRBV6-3,CASSQLAGDTQYF,TGTGCCAGCAGCCAACTAGCGGGAGATACGCAGTATTTT
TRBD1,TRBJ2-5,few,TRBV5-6,CASSWDRTLQETQYF,TGTGCCAGCAGCTGGGACAGGACCCTGCAAGAGACCCAGTACTTC
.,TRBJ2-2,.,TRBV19,CASTLDANTGELFF,TGTGCCAGTACCTTGGACGCGAACACCGGGGAGCTGTTTTTT
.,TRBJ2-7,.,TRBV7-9,CASSPPQITIGEQYF,TGTGCCAGCAGCCCACCACAGATTACTATTGGCGAGCAGTACTTC
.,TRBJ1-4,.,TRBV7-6,CASSLGGGTMGEKLFF,TGTGCCAGCAGCTTAGGAGGGGGGACAATGGGTGAAAAACTGTTTTTT
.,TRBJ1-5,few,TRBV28,CAGSDGNNQPQHF,TGTGCCGGGTCAGACGGCAACAATCAGCCCCAGCATTTT
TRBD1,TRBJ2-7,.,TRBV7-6,CASSSRPRDSVEQYF,TGTGCCAGCAGCTCCCGCCCCAGGGACAGTGTCGAGCAGTACTTC
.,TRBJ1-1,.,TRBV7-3,CASSQNAGTEAFF,TGTGCCAGCAGCCAAAATGCAGGCACTGAAGCTTTCTTT
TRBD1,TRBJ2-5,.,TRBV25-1,CASRQQGAQGWQYF,TGTGCCAGCAGGCAACAGGGGGCGCAAGGATGGCAGTACTTC
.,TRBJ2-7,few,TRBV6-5,CASSHWDAAYEQYF,TGTGCCAGCAGTCACTGGGACGCCGCCTACGAGCAGTACTTC
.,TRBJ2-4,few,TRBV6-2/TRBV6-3,CASSYGGLAMAKNIQYF,TGTGCCAGCAGTTACGGAGGCCTAGCTATGGCCAAAAACATTCAGTACTTC
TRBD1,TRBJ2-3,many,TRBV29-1,CSVEDRKGANRDTQYF,TGCAGCGTTGAAGATCGAAAGGGGGCTAATAGAGATACGCAGTATTTT
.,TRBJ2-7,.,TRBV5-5,CASSWAYSYEQYF,TGTGCCAGCAGCTGGGCCTACAGCTACGAGCAGTACTTC
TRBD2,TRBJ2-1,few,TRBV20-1,CSARGGGRRDNEQFF,TGCAGTGCTAGAGGGGGGGGGAGGAGGGACAATGAGCAGTTCTTC
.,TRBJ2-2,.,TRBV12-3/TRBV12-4,CASSFGGGERAGELFF,TGTGCCAGCAGTTTTGGTGGCGGGGAGAGAGCCGGGGAGCTGTTTTTT
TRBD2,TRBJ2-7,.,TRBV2,CASMTSGRGTSYEQYF,TGTGCCAGCATGACTAGCGGGAGAGGGACATCCTACGAGCAGTACTTC
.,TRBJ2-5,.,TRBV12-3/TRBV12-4,CASSFRLTEETQYF,TGTGCCAGCAGTTTTCGTCTTACCGAAGAGACCCAGTACTTC
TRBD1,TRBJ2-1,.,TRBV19,CASSITSGQFYNEQFF,TGTGCCAGTAGTATAACTTCGGGACAGTTTTACAATGAGCAGTTCTTC
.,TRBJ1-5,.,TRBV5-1,CASSLTGMSSNQPQHF,TGCGCCAGCAGCTTGACGGGGATGAGTAGCAATCAGCCCCAGCATTTT
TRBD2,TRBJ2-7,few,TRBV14,CASSQEVGLAGDEQYF,TGTGCCAGCAGCCAAGAGGTTGGACTAGCGGGAGACGAGCAGTACTTC
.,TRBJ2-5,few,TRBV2,CASMLGTPETQYF,TGTGCCAGCATGCTGGGTACCCCTGAGACCCAGTACTTC
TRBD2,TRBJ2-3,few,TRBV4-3,CASSQDGRAGTDTQYF,TGCGCCAGCAGCCAAGACGGGAGGGCCGGTACAGATACGCAGTATTTT
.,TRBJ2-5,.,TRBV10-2,CASSESKGTQYF,TGCGCCAGCAGTGAGTCGAAGGGGACCCAGTACTTC
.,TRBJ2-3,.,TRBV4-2,CASSQDWAQGIPDTQYF,TGTGCCAGCAGCCAAGATTGGGCGCAGGGGATCCCAGATACGCAGTATTTT
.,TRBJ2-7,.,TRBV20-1,CSARDAAGGGYEQYF,TGCAGTGCTAGAGATGCGGCAGGGGGAGGCTACGAGCAGTACTTC
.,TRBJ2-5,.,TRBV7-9,CASSLQGQGTQYF,TGTGCCAGCAGCTTACAGGGGCAGGGGACCCAGTACTTC
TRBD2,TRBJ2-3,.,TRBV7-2,CASSPGTSVVFIWDTQYF,TGTGCCAGCAGCCCAGGGACTAGCGTTGTTTTTATTTGGGATACGCAGTATTTT
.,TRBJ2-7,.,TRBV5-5,CASSLARMAGEQYF,TGTGCCAGCAGCTTGGCAAGGATGGCGGGCGAGCAGTACTTC
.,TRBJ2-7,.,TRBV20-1,CSARGMDTYEQYF,TGCAGTGCTAGAGGCATGGATACCTACGAGCAGTACTTC
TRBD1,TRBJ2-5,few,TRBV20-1,CSARATGAGETQYF,TGCAGTGCTAGAGCGACAGGGGCCGGAGAGACCCAGTACTTC
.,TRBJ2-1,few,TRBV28,CASSWVFTDPNEQFF,TGTGCCAGCAGTTGGGTATTTACTGATCCTAATGAGCAGTTCTTC
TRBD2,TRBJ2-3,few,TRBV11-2,CASSSSGSFGDTQYF,TGTGCCAGCAGCTCTAGCGGGAGCTTCGGGGATACGCAGTATTTT
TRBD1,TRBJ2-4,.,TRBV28,CASSLGQPQNIQYF,TGTGCCAGCAGTTTGGGACAGCCTCAAAACATTCAGTACTTC
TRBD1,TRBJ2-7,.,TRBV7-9,CASSLGTGAYYVGYF,TGTGCCAGCAGCTTAGGGACAGGGGCCTACTACGTGGGTTACTTC
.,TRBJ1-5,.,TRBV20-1,CSARDPAGGNQPQHF,TGCAGTGCTAGAGATCCCGCAGGGGGCAATCAGCCCCAGCATTTT